These T cell receptor beta chains were read from a single sample in a study of cytomegalovirus exposure and HLA in healthy donors. Sequencing used immunoSEQ multiplex PCR; TCRdb keeps in-frame clones, though not all of them. The top ten hold 1.5% to 1.9% of the sample, which has around 110,000 clones, over 60% seen once. Sequencing was carried out using PBMCs. The receptor source for this set is a man aged 18 to 35 in good health and CMV-seronegative. Both conserved end residues are trimmed from each CDR3.

>TRBJ1-1|TRBV15
ATSRAGNTEAF
>TRBJ2-3|TRBV5-4
ASSLELERTDTQY
>TRBJ1-3|TRBV6-6
ASSWGGGGNTIY
>TRBJ2-5|TRBV29-1
SAWASGLAGGDQETRY
>TRBJ1-2|TRBV4-1
ASSQGLVGYT
>TRBJ2-1|TRBV10-3
ASTGTLTYNEQF
>TRBJ2-5|TRBV5-1
ASSVGHPQETQY
>TRBJ1-2|TRBV6-6
ASSSILANYGYT
>TRBJ2-3|TRBV7-9
ASSLSSGFTDTQY
>TRBJ2-3|TRBV4-3
ASSQTSGTEDTQY
>TRBJ1-2|TRBV28
ASSPSQVGVNYGYT
>TRBJ2-5|TRBV5-1
ASSWGGDLFQETQY
>TRBJ2-1|TRBV6-1
ASSEHSGLAGYNEQF
>TRBJ2-7|TRBV2
ASNLNRAFGDEQY
>TRBJ2-7|TRBV7-9
ASSQFYEQY
>TRBJ1-1|TRBV27
ASSLMFQGGTEAF
>TRBJ1-6|TRBV14
ASSQDNRQYNSPLH
>TRBJ2-2|TRBV10-2
ASSVGGSGNTGELF
>TRBJ2-1|TRBV10-3
AISSYGLAGGGVNEQF